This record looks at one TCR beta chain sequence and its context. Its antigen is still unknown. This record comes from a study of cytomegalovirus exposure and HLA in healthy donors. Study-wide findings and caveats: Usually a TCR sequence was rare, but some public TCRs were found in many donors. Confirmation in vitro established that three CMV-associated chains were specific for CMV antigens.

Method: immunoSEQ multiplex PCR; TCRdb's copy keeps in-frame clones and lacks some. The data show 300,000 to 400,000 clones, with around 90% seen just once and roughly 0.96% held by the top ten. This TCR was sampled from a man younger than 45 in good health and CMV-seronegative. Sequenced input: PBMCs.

The CDR3 region is CASSYSRNSYEQYF. The CDR3 nucleotides read TGTGCCAGCAGTTACTCGCGGAACTCCTACGAGCAGTACTTC. V and J are TRBV6-6 and TRBJ2-7; D is uncertain. Trimming took off 0 bases at V and 0 bases at J, with 6 bases between the two ends. Germline CDR1 MNHNY, CDR2 SVGAGI (reference sequence). The CDR3 extends over 14 amino acids.